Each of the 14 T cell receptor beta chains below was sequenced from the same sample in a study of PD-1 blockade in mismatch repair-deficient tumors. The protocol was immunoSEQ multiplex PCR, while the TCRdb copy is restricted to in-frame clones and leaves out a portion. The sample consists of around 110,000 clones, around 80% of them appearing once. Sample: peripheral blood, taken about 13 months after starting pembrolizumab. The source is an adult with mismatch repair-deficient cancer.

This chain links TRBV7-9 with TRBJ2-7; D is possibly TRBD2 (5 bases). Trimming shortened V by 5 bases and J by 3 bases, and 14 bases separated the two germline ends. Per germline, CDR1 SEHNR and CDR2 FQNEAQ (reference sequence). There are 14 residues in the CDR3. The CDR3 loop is CASSLSTTHYEQYF. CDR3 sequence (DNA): TGTGCCAGCAGCCTCTCGACTACTCACTACGAGCAGTACTTC.

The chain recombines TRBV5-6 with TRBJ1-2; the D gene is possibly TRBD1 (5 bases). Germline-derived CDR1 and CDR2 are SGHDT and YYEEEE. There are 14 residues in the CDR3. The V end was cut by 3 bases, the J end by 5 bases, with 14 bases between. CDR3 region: CASSYLTAGYGYTF. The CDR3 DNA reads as TGTGCCAGCAGCTACCTGACAGCAGGATATGGCTACACCTTC.

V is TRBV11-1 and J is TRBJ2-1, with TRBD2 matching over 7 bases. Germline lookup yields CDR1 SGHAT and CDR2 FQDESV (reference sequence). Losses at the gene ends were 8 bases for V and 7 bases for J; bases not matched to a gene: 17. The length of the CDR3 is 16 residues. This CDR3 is CASGANSRTSGNEQFF. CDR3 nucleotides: TGTGCCAGCGGAGCAAATAGCAGGACTAGTGGTAATGAGCAGTTCTTC.

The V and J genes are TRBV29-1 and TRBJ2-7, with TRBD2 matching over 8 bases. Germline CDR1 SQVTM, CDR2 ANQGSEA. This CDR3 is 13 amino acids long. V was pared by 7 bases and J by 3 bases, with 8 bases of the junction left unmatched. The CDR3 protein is CSARGGGGYEQYF. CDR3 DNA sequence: TGCAGCGCCCGGGGGGGCGGGGGCTACGAGCAGTACTTC.

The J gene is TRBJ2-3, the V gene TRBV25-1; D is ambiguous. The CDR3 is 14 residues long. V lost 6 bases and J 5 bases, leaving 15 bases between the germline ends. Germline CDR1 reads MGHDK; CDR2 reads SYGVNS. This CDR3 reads CASRNNVGLDTQYF. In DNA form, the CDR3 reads TGTGCCAGCAGGAATAATGTGGGTTTAGATACGCAGTATTTT.

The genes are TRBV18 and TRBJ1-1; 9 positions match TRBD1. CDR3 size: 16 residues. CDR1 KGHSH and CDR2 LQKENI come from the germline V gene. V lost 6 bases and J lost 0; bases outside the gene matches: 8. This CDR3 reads CASSLGTGSMNTEAFF. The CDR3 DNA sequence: TGTGCCAGCTCCTTAGGGACAGGGAGCATGAACACTGAAGCTTTCTTT. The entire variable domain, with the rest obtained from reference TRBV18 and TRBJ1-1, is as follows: NAGVMQNPRHLVRRRGQEARLRCSPMKGHSHVYWYRQLPEEGLKFMVYLQKENIIDESGMPKERFSAEFPKEGPSILRIQQVVRGDSAAYFCASSLGTGSMNTEAFFGQGTRLTVV.

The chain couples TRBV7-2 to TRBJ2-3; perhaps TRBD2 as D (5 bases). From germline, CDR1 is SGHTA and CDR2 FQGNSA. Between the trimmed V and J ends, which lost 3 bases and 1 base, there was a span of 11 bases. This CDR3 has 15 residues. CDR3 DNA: TGTGCCAGCAGCTTCAAGGGCGGGCGCACAGATACGCAGTATTTT. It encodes CASSFKGGRTDTQYF.

The CDR3 protein is CASSLTRQPNTEAFF. The CDR3 region has the DNA TGTGCCAGCAGCCTCACGCGACAGCCGAACACTGAAGCTTTCTTT. The chain uses TRBV6-6 and TRBJ1-1, with D maybe TRBD1 (5 bases). The V end was cut by 6 bases, the J end by 1 base, with 15 bases between. CDR1 is MNHNY, CDR2 SVGAGI, per germline (reference sequence). This CDR3 has 15 residues.

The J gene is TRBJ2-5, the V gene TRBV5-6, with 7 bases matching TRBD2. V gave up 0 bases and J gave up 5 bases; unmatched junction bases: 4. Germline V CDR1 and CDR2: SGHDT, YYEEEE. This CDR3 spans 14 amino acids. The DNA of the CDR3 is TGTGCCAGCAGCTTGGCCGGGGGGATTGAGACCCAGTACTTC. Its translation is CASSLAGGIETQYF.

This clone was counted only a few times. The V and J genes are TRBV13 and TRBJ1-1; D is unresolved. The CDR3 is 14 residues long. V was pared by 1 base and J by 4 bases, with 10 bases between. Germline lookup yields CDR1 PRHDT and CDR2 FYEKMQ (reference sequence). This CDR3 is CASSLDRVATEAFF. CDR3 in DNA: TGTGCCAGCAGCTTAGACCGGGTGGCCACTGAAGCTTTCTTT. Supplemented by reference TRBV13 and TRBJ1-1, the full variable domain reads AAGVIQSPRHLIKEKRETATLKCYPIPRHDTVYWYQQGPGQDPQFLISFYEKMQSDKGSIPDRFSAQQFSDYHSELNMSSLELGDSALYFCASSLDRVATEAFFGQGTRLTVV.

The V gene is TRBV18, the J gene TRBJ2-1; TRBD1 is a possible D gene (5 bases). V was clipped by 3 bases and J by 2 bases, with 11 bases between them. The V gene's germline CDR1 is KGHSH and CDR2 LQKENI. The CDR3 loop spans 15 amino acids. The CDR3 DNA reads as TGTGCCAGCTCACCCGACCAGGGTACCTACAATGAGCAGTTCTTC. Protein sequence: CASSPDQGTYNEQFF.

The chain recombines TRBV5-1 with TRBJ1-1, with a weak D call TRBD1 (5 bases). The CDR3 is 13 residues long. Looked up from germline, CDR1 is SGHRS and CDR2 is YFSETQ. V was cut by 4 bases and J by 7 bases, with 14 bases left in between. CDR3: CASSPTGLYEAFF. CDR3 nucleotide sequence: TGCGCCAGCAGCCCCACGGGACTTTATGAAGCTTTCTTT.

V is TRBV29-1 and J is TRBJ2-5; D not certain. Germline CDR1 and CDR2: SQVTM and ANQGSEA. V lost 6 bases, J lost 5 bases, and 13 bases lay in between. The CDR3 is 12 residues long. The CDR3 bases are TGCAGCGTGCTGGCTCTGGGGGAGACCCAGTACTTC. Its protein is CSVLALGETQYF.

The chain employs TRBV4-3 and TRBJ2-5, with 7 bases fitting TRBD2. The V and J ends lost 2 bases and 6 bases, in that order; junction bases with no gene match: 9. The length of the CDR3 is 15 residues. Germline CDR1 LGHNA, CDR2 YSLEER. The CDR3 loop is CASSQSAGTEKTQYF. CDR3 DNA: TGCGCCAGCAGCCAATCAGCGGGAACTGAAAAGACCCAGTACTTC.